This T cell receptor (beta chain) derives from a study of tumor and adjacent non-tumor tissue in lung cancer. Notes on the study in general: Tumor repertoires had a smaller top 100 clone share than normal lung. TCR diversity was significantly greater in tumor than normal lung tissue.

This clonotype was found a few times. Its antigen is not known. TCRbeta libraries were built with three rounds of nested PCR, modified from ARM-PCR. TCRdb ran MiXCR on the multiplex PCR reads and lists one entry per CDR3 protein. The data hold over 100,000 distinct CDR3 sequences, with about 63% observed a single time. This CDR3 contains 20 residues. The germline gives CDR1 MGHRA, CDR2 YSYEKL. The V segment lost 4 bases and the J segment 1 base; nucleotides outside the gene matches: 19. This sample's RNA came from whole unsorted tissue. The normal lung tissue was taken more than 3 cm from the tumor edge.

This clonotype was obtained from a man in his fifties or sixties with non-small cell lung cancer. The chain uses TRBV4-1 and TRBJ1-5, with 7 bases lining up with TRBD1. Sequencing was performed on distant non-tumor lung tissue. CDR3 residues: CASSLRGSPGGAVSNQPQHF. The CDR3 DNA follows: TGCGCCAGCAGCCTTAGAGGGAGCCCAGGGGGGGCCGTAAGCAATCAGCCCCAGCATTTT.